This entry lists 13 T cell receptor beta chains sequenced from one sample in a study of blood T cell repertoires in COVID-19. Profiling relied on immunoSEQ multiplex PCR, and the TCRdb table lists in-frame clones only, not all of them. The repertoire holds around 250,000 clones, with 80% to 90% as singletons. Sequencing used PBMCs or T cells enriched from blood (not recorded which). Source of these receptors: a woman between 50 and 59 years old who had been exposed to COVID-19.

The chain carries TRBV6-2 or TRBV6-3 and TRBJ2-3, with 8 bases matching TRBD2. With V trimmed by 2 bases and J by 5 bases, 6 bases remained unmatched. The V gene's germline CDR1 is MNHEY and CDR2 SVGEGT. CDR3 size: 15 residues. The CDR3 region is CASSYRGGSRDTQYF. The CDR3 coding sequence is TGTGCCAGCAGTTACCGCGGGGGGAGTCGAGATACGCAGTATTTT.

The V call is TRBV27, the J call TRBJ1-1; D possibly corresponds to TRBD1 (5 bases). Germline-derived CDR1 and CDR2 are MNHEY and SMNVEV (reference sequence). V was clipped by 5 bases and J by 1 base, with 8 bases between them. The CDR3 totals 13 residues. The CDR3 DNA reads as TGTGCCAGCAGTGCGGGGGGGAACACTGAAGCTTTCTTT. Translation: CASSAGGNTEAFF.

The chain couples TRBV3-1 (or the pseudogene TRBV3-2) to TRBJ2-1; unclear D gene. The CDR3 is 12 residues long. V was clipped by 2 bases and J by 7 bases, with 6 bases between them. Germline assignment: CDR1 LGHDT and CDR2 YNNKEL (reference sequence). CDR3 sequence reads: CASSQYMNEQFF. CDR3 bases: TGTGCCAGCAGCCAATACATGAATGAGCAGTTCTTC.

V is TRBV18 and J is TRBJ2-3; a possible D gene is TRBD2 (6 bases). Germline V gene lookup returns CDR1 KGHSH and CDR2 LQKENI. Trimming cost V 6 bases and J 2 bases, with 21 bases left between them. The CDR3 spans 17 residues. CDR3 protein: CASSPGVSTPNTDTQYF. For the CDR3, the DNA is TGTGCCAGCTCTCCGGGGGTCTCTACCCCGAACACAGATACGCAGTATTTT.

The chain joins TRBV9 to TRBJ2-3; 7 bases line up with TRBD2. The CDR3 is 17 residues long. Germline values: CDR1 SGDLS, CDR2 YYNGEE. V was clipped by 1 base and J by 4 bases; unmatched bases: 12. In DNA form, the CDR3 reads TGTGCCAGCAGCGTAAAGGCCGGTCCGGGGGGATCAGATACGCAGTATTTT. This encodes CASSVKAGPGGSDTQYF.

The genes are TRBV3-1 (or the pseudogene TRBV3-2) and TRBJ2-1, with 9 bases lining up with TRBD2. The CDR3 extends over 16 amino acids. Looked up from germline, CDR1 is LGHDT and CDR2 is YNNKEL (reference sequence). With 1 base clipped from V and 8 bases from J, the junction kept 9 bases outside the gene matches. CDR3 nucleotide sequence: TGTGCCAGCAGCCAAGGAGTTAGCGGGGGCAGGGATGAGCAGTTCTTC. Its protein product is CASSQGVSGGRDEQFF.

The rearrangement links TRBV2 to TRBJ2-4; 10 nucleotides line up with TRBD1. The CDR3 totals 14 residues. The ends lost 6 bases at V and 9 bases at J; junction bases unmatched: 8. In germline, CDR1 is SNHLY, CDR2 FYNNEI. The CDR3 protein is CASRPGTGVSIQYF. The CDR3 DNA reads TGTGCCAGCAGGCCAGGGACAGGGGTTAGCATTCAGTACTTC.

This sequence joins TRBV25-1 and TRBJ1-2, with unresolved D. The CDR3 sequence is 13 residues long. Trimming stripped 5 bases from V and 1 base from J, with 8 bases between. CDR1 and CDR2 from the germline V gene are MGHDK and SYGVNS. CDR3 in DNA: TGTGCCAGCAGTAGCGCCGGTAACTATGGCTACACCTTC. Its translation: CASSSAGNYGYTF.

This chain joins TRBV10-3 and TRBJ1-1; 10 bases agree with TRBD1. CDR1 is ENHRY, CDR2 SYGVKD, per germline. Losses at the gene ends were 6 bases for V and 8 bases for J; bases not matched to a gene: 6. This CDR3 has 13 amino acids. CDR3 loop: CAISAGQGVEAFF. In DNA, the CDR3 is TGTGCCATCAGCGCTGGACAGGGGGTCGAAGCTTTCTTT.

The chain carries TRBV3-1 (or the pseudogene TRBV3-2) and TRBJ1-5; TRBD1 aligns across 9 bases. Per the germline V gene, CDR1 is LGHDT and CDR2 is YNNKEL (reference sequence). The CDR3 runs 16 residues. The J segment lost 2 bases and the V segment lost 4 bases, leaving 6 bases of the junction unmatched. CDR3 amino acids: CASSPGTGSGNQPQHF. DNA for the CDR3: TGTGCCAGCAGCCCTGGGACAGGGAGCGGCAATCAGCCCCAGCATTTT.

As DNA, the CDR3 is TGTGCCAGCAGGGGCCGAGAGAAACCCCTCCACTTT. Residues: CASRGREKPLHF. This sequence joins TRBV6-6 and TRBJ1-6, with no clear D. Deletions cut 6 bases from V and 12 bases from J, with 12 bases between. There are 12 residues in the CDR3. The germline gives CDR1 MNHNY, CDR2 SVGAGI (reference sequence).

V is TRBV6-5 and J is TRBJ2-7, with TRBD2 as a possible D gene (6 bases). V was pared by 4 bases and J by 5 bases, with 9 bases between. This CDR3 is built from 12 residues. Germline CDR1 is MNHEY and CDR2 is SVGAGI. CDR3 DNA: TGTGCCAGCAGTTCTAGCGTGGACGAGCAGTACTTC. This translates into CASSSSVDEQYF.

This clone appeared once. This chain uses TRBV5-4 with TRBJ2-5, with TRBD1 identical over 10 bases. V lost 4 bases and J lost 7; bases outside the gene matches: 7. The CDR3 spans 14 residues. Germline V CDR1 and CDR2: SGHNT, YYREEE (reference sequence). The chain's CDR3 is CASSPDRGQGTQYF. DNA of the CDR3: TGTGCCAGCAGCCCTGACAGGGGGCAGGGGACCCAGTACTTC. The complete variable domain, with remaining parts taken from reference TRBV5-4 and TRBJ2-5, reads ETGVTQSPTHLIKTRGQQVTLRCSSQSGHNTVSWYQQALGQGPQFIFQYYREEENGRGNFPPRFSGLQFPNYSSELNVNALELDDSALYLCASSPDRGQGTQYFGPGTRLLVL.